A selection of T cell receptor beta chains follows, all from one sample in a study of shared T cell receptors in the human thymus. TCRdb's table, derived via immunoSEQ multiplex PCR, lists solely in-frame clones and lacks some. The sample holds over 650,000 clones, 80% to 90% seen once. These data were also reused for a study on human thymus T cells.

The sequenced sample was thymocytes. The origin of the receptors is a boy younger than two with a congenital heart defect. CDR3s include the opening cysteine and the closing phenylalanine or tryptophan. Fields, in order: clone size, J gene, V gene, D gene, CDR3 protein, CDR3 DNA. A D gene is named only where the DNA matches it firmly. Size is stated for part of the rows, as once, few or many counts, or as a class when the clone is expanded.

>NA|TRBJ1-2|TRBV25-1|NA
CASSGERRQANYGYTF
TGTGCCAGCAGTGGGGAGCGACGGCAAGCTAACTATGGCTACACCTTC
>NA|TRBJ2-7|TRBV4-1|TRBD1
CASSQAGTGAYEQYF
TGCGCCAGCAGCCAAGCCGGGACAGGGGCTTACGAGCAGTACTTC
>NA|TRBJ1-1|TRBV28|NA
CASSLRYGLRTEAFF
TGTGCCAGCAGTTTAAGGTACGGGTTACGGACTGAAGCTTTCTTT
>NA|TRBJ2-3|TRBV10-1|TRBD2
CASSRTSGGSTDTQYF
TGCGCCAGCAGCCGGACTAGCGGGGGAAGCACAGATACGCAGTATTTT
>NA|TRBJ2-5|TRBV30|NA
CAGGLGETQYF
TGTGCCGGAGGGTTAGGAGAGACCCAGTACTTC
>NA|TRBJ2-7|TRBV7-8|TRBD1
CASSSDGQGMNEQYF
TGTGCCAGCAGCTCAGACGGACAGGGGATGAACGAGCAGTACTTC
>few|TRBJ1-3|TRBV28|NA
CASSSPPGTIYF
TGTGCCAGCAGTTCCCCCCCCGGCACCATATATTTT
>few|TRBJ1-1|TRBV19|NA
CASSHRESNTEAFF
TGTGCCAGTAGTCACAGGGAGAGCAACACTGAAGCTTTCTTT
>few|TRBJ1-5|TRBV15|NA
CATSRDIEPQHF
TGTGCCACCAGCAGAGATATAGAGCCCCAGCATTTT
>NA|TRBJ2-7|TRBV5-6|NA
CASSLVASYEQYF
TGTGCCAGCAGCTTAGTTGCCAGCTACGAGCAGTACTTC
>NA|TRBJ2-5|TRBV5-5|NA
CASSFEERETQYF
TGTGCCAGCAGCTTCGAAGAACGGGAGACCCAGTACTTC
>NA|TRBJ2-3|TRBV18|NA
CASSHRQEQRDTQYF
TGTGCCAGCTCACATAGACAGGAACAACGAGATACGCAGTATTTT
>NA|TRBJ1-1|TRBV14|NA
CASSHSNIPNTEAFF
TGTGCCAGCAGCCACTCCAACATTCCGAACACTGAAGCTTTCTTT
>NA|TRBJ2-2|TRBV29-1|TRBD1
CSVGHLRDRERGGELFF
TGCAGCGTTGGCCATCTCCGGGACAGGGAAAGGGGCGGGGAGCTGTTTTTT
>NA|TRBJ2-1|TRBV11-2|NA
CASSCGGNSSYNEQFF
TGTGCCAGCAGCTGTGGAGGGAATAGCTCCTACAATGAGCAGTTCTTC
>NA|TRBJ2-7|TRBV5-1|TRBD1
CASNRDRSYEQYF
TGCGCCAGTAACCGGGACAGATCCTACGAGCAGTACTTC
>NA|TRBJ2-6|TRBV6-5|TRBD1
CASSYFRGTGANVLTF
TGTGCCAGCAGTTACTTCAGGGGGACTGGGGCCAACGTCCTGACTTTC
>NA|TRBJ2-1|TRBV19|TRBD1
CASSPRDSYNEQFF
TGTGCCAGTAGTCCCCGGGACAGCTACAATGAGCAGTTCTTC
>NA|TRBJ2-1|TRBV29-1|TRBD2
CSVEGTSGRRYNEQFF
TGCAGCGTTGAAGGGACTAGCGGGAGGCGTTACAATGAGCAGTTCTTC
>once|TRBJ2-1|TRBV5-6|TRBD2
CASSLALAGVGWNEQFF
TGTGCCAGCAGCTTAGCATTAGCGGGAGTGGGGTGGAATGAGCAGTTCTTC
>few|TRBJ2-7|TRBV5-1|NA
CASSFFNRDTSYEQYF
TGCGCCAGCAGCTTTTTTAACCGGGACACCTCCTACGAGCAGTACTTC
>NA|TRBJ1-1|TRBV7-2|TRBD1
CASSLGGQGGTEAFF
TGTGCCAGCAGCTTAGGGGGACAGGGAGGGACTGAAGCTTTCTTT
>NA|TRBJ2-1|TRBV11-2|TRBD2
CASSLGGTSRHEQFF
TGTGCCAGCAGCTTAGGGGGGACTAGTCGTCATGAGCAGTTCTTC
>NA|TRBJ2-2|TRBV4-2|TRBD2
CASSQRAGGPTGELFF
TGTGCCAGCAGCCAACGAGCGGGGGGGCCAACCGGGGAGCTGTTTTTT
>once|TRBJ2-2|TRBV9|TRBD2
CASSVEMREEGNTGELFF
TGTGCCAGCAGCGTAGAAATGCGGGAGGAGGGGAACACCGGGGAGCTGTTTTTT
>NA|TRBJ2-1|TRBV27|TRBD2
CASSSRTSGAGLNEQFF
TGTGCCAGCAGTAGTAGGACTAGCGGGGCTGGGCTCAATGAGCAGTTCTTC
>once|TRBJ2-7|TRBV7-2|TRBD2
CASSLPGGSAQNYEQYF
TGTGCCAGCAGCTTACCCGGGGGGTCGGCGCAAAACTACGAGCAGTACTTC
>few|TRBJ2-7|TRBV6-1|NA
CASDSSYEQYF
TGTGCCTCGGACAGTTCCTACGAGCAGTACTTC
>NA|TRBJ2-1|TRBV6-4|TRBD2
CASSNPGLEIEQFF
TGTGCCAGCAGTAACCCGGGACTAGAAATTGAGCAGTTCTTC